What follows describes a single TCR beta chain. Its antigen remains unidentified. Per-nucleotide qualities are absent, and no much larger clonotype sits a single base away. TCRbeta CDR3 regions were sequenced with the immunoSEQ Assay. After extraction, genomic DNA underwent amplification by bias-controlled multiplex PCR, followed by high-throughput sequencing. The paper's processing steps were these. To quantify the absolute abundance of every unique TCRbeta CDR3 region, sequences were collapsed and filtered. T cell fraction was estimated by normalization of TCRbeta template counts to usable DNA, with usable DNA being measured through amplification of reference genes present in all nucleated cells. Repertoire TCRs were annotated as SARS-CoV-2-specific by exact matching of V gene, CDR3 amino acid sequence and J gene to a known reactive TCR set. MIRA supplied the reference SARS-CoV-2 TCR set, which was filtered for enrichment in COVID-19-positive ImmuneCODE repertoires so that public or cross-reactive TCRs were removed. Based on the MIRA antigens, annotated TCRs were further analysed at the level of specific ORF or position within ORF. Breadth was defined as the number of annotated unique rearrangements divided by the total number of unique productive rearrangements, and depth was defined as the summed frequency of the annotated unique rearrangements. TCR breadth was compared between groups using two-sided Wilcoxon rank-sum tests. In its TCRdb copy, this immuneACCESS table keeps in-frame sequences only and misses some clones. Where compared with another copy, unresolved V genes explain less than half of these, and the others have no known cause. The V and J calls and the clone size are those of that table, but D and trimming were determined from the DNA. In this sample the table shows around 300,000 clones, less than 90% of which occur a single time. Around 5.8% of the sample is taken by the ten largest.

There are 12 amino acids in the CDR3, from cysteine to phenylalanine inclusive. The DNA shown is the 36-base CDR3, in frame from base 1. At the junction V is shortened by 5 bases and J by 3 bases, with 8 bases in between. The data were taken from a study of Ad26.COV2.S vaccination and SARS-CoV-2 variants (dated by TCRdb to about 2021). Broadly, across the study: Donors in the vaccine arm were drawn from COV1001, a multicentre, randomized, double-blind, placebo-controlled phase I-IIa trial testing Ad26.COV2.S in healthy adults. Sequencing of the TCRbeta repertoire served to evaluate the specificity and breadth of SARS-CoV-2-reactive T cell receptors following Ad26.COV2.S vaccination. Participants in the trial were split at random into five groups of five each, receiving low-dose or high-dose Ad26.COV2.S once or twice, or else placebo on both occasions. Investigators remained blinded to trial group allocation during experiments and outcome assessment. Ad26.COV2.S was given intramuscularly at 5x10^10 or 1x10^11 viral particles, as a single shot or as two shots 56 days apart. The TCR-sequenced set comprised around 30 samples: approximately 20 Ad26.COV2.S vaccine recipients, 5 placebo recipients and 8 SARS-CoV-2 convalescent individuals. Broader findings and caveats from the paper: Spike-specific TCR breadth was higher in Ad26.COV2.S recipients than in placebo recipients (P = 0.0014). The study was not powered for comparison of responses between vaccine doses or regimens. The authors noted that the TCR breadth and depth analyses may have underestimated total T cell responses. Comparable non-spike TCR breadth was observed between vaccine and placebo recipients, consistent with only spike being contained in the vaccine. Substantial breadth of spike-specific CD8+ and CD4+ T cell responses was reported after vaccination.

The sample's treatment or condition label, decoded: over 15 received Ad26.COV2.S at low or high dose, single or two shots; 5 received placebo; per-sample allocation not given. Repertoires of vaccine and placebo recipients were sequenced from samples taken on day 63 after the first injection. In Cohort 1b, 20 to 25 adults aged 18-55 years were enrolled at a single site in Boston, USA, between 29 July and 7 August 2020. Ad26.COV2.S consisted of a replication-incompetent adenovirus type 26 vector by which a prefusion-stabilized SARS-CoV-2 spike protein from the original Wuhan strain was expressed. This receptor was taken from a person between 18 and 65 years old who received the Ad26.COV2.S COVID-19 vaccine or a placebo. The material was peripheral blood, obtained in a trial of Ad26.COV2.S vaccine versus placebo. The rearrangement combines TRBV12-3 or TRBV12-4 with TRBJ2-7; a weak D assignment points to TRBD1 (5 bases agree). The CDR3 reads CASSQGLYEQYF. Read as DNA, the sequence is TGTGCCAGCAGTCAGGGTCTCTACGAGCAGTACTTC.